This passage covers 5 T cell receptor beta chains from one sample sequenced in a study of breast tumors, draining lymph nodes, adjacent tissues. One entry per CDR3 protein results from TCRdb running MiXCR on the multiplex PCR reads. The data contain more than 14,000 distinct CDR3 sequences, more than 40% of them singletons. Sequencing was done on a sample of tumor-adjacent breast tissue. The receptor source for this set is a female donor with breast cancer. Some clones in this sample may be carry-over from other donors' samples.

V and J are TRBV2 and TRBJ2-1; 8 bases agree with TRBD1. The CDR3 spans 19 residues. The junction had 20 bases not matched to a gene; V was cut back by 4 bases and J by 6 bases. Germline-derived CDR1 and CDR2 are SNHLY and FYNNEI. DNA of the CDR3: TGTGCCAGCAGTGGTCAGACAGGGGACAAGGAGGAAAGCCGCAATGAGCAGTTCTTC. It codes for CASSGQTGDKEESRNEQFF.

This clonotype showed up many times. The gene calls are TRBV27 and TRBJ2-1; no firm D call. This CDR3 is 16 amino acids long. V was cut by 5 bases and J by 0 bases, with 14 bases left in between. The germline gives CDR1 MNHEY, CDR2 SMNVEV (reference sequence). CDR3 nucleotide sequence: TGTGCCAGCAGTACTCGGACGGCTAGCTCCTACAATGAGCAGTTCTTC. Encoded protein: CASSTRTASSYNEQFF.

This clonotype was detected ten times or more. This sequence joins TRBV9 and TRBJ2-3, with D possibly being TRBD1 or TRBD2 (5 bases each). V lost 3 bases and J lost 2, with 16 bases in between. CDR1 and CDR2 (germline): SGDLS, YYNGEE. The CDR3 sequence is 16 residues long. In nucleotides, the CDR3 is TGTGCCAGCAGCGCCTCGACCGGGACCACCACAGATACGCAGTATTTT. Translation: CASSASTGTTTDTQYF.

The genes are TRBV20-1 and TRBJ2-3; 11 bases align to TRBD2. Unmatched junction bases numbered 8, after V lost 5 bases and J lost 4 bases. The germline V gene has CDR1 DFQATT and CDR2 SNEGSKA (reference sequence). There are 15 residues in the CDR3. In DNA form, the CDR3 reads TGCAGTGCTGTACCTCTAGCGGGGGGTCCAGATACGCAGTATTTT. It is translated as CSAVPLAGGPDTQYF.

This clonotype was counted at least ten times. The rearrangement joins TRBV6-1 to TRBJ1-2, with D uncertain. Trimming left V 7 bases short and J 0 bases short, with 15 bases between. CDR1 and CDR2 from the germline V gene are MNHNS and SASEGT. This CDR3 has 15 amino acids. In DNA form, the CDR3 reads TGTGCCAGCATCCCCGCGAGGGTAACTAACTATGGCTACACCTTC. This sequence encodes CASIPARVTNYGYTF.